This T cell receptor (beta chain) was identified in a study of shared T cell receptors in the human thymus. The CDR3 is 16 residues long. V was pared by 2 bases and J by 0 bases, with 11 bases between. Looked up from germline, CDR1 is MNHNS and CDR2 is SASEGT. The repertoire was sequenced with immunoSEQ multiplex PCR; TCRdb's copy has only in-frame clones and lacks some. In the table there are roughly 710,000 clones, 80% to 90% of which are singletons. These data were also reused for a study on human thymus T cells.

The genes are TRBV6-1 and TRBJ2-1; no clear D gene. The receptor was isolated from a girl in the first two years of life with a congenital heart defect. Sequences were obtained from thymocytes. For the CDR3, the DNA is TGTGCCAGCAGTGAATTGGCGGAGAGCTCCTACAATGAGCAGTTCTTC. Protein product: CASSELAESSYNEQFF.